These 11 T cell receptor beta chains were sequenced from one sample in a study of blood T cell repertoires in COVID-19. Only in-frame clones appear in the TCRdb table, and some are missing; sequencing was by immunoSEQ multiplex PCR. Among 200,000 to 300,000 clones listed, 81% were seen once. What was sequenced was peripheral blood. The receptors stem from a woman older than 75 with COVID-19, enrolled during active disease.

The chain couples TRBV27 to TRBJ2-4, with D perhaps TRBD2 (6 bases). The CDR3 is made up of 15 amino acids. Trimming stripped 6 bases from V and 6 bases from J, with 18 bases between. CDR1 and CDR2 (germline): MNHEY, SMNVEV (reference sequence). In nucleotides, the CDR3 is TGTGCCAGCAGAGTCCGGAGTTACGGGGGAAACATTCAGTACTTC. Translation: CASRVRSYGGNIQYF.

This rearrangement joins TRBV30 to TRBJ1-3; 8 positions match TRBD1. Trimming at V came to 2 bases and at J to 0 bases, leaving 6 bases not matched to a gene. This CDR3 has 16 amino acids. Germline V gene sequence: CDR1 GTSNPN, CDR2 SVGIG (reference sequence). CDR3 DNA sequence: TGTGCCTGGAGTACGTTCGACAGGGGCTCTGGAAACACCATATATTTT. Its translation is CAWSTFDRGSGNTIYF.

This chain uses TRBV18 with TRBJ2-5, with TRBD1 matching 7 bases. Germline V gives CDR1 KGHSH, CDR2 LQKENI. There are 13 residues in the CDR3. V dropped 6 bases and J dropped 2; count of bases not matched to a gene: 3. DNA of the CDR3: TGTGCCAGCTCCCTGGGACAGCAAGAGACCCAGTACTTC. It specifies CASSLGQQETQYF.

The CDR3 loop reads CASSSTDREAGNTIYF. As DNA, the CDR3 is TGTGCCAGCAGCTCCACGGACAGGGAGGCTGGAAACACCATATATTTT. This chain uses TRBV5-7 with TRBJ1-3; 8 nucleotides match TRBD1. TRBV5-7 is given ORF status, its function remaining uncertain. V was pared by 3 bases and J by 2 bases, with 7 bases of the junction left unmatched. The CDR3 runs to 16 residues.

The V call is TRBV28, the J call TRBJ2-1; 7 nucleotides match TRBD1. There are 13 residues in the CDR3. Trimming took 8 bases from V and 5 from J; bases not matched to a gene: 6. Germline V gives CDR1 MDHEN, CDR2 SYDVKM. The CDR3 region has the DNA TGTGCCAGCGTTAGGGACAGAAACAATGAGCAGTTCTTC. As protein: CASVRDRNNEQFF.

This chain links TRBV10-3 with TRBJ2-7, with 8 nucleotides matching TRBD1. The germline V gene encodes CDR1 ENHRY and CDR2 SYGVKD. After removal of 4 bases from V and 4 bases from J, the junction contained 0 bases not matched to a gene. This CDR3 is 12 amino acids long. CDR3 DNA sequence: TGTGCCATCAGTGGACAGGGGTACGAGCAGTACTTC. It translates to CAISGQGYEQYF.

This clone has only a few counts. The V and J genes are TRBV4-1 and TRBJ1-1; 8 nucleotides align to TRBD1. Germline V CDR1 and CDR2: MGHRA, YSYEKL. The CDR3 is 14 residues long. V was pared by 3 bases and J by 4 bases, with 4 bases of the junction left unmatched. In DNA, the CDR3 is TGCGCCAGCAGCCAGGTAACAGGGGGCACTGAAGCTTTCTTT. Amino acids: CASSQVTGGTEAFF.

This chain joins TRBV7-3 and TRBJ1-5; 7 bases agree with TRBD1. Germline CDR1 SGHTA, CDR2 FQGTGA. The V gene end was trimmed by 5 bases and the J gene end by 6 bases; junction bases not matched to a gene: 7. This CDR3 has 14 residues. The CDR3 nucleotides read TGTGCCAGCAGCCCAGGGGGAGCAGGTCAGCCCCAGCATTTT. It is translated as CASSPGGAGQPQHF.

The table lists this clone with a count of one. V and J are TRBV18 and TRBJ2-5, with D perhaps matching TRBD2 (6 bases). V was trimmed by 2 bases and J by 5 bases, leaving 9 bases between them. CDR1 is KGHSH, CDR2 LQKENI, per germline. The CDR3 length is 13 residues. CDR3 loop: CASSPSLAETQYF. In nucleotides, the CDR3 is TGTGCCAGCTCACCATCGCTAGCGGAGACCCAGTACTTC.

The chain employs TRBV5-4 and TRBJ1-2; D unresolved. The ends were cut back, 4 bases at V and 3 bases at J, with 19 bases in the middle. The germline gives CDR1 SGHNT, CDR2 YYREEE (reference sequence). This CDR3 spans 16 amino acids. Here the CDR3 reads CASSPLGAGRDYGYTF. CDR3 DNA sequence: TGTGCCAGCAGCCCGCTCGGCGCGGGAAGGGACTATGGCTACACCTTC. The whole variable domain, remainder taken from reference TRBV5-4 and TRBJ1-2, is ETGVTQSPTHLIKTRGQQVTLRCSSQSGHNTVSWYQQALGQGPQFIFQYYREEENGRGNFPPRFSGLQFPNYSSELNVNALELDDSALYLCASSPLGAGRDYGYTFGSGTRLTVV.

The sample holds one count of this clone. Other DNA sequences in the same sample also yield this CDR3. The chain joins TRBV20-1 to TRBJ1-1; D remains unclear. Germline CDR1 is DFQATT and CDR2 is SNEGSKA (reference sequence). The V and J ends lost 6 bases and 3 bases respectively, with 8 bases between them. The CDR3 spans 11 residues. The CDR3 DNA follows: TGCAGTGCCTCACCAGACACTGAAGCTTTCTTT. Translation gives CSASPDTEAFF.